This TCR beta chain was sequenced in a study of T cell repertoires in ileal Crohn's disease. Looking at the study overall: About 37% were active smokers at surgery; median disease duration was around 8 years.

Study-wide results and caveats: Mucosal expansions were suggested to be mainly CD8 T cells.

A single count supports this clone. Antigen unknown. The CDR3 runs to 14 residues. Germline V gives CDR1 SGDLS, CDR2 YYNGEE. Losses at the gene ends were 7 bases for V and 2 bases for J; bases not matched to a gene: 5. Profiling relied on immunoSEQ multiplex PCR, and the TCRdb table lists in-frame clones only, not all of them. The repertoire holds under 6,500 clones, with roughly 90% as singletons. Lamina propria lymphocytes from surgical specimens were isolated on a density gradient before sorting. Included were adult ileal or ileocolonic Crohn's patients indicated for ileocolonic resection. The chain employs TRBV9 and TRBJ2-3, with 9 bases matching TRBD2. The TCR originated in an adult with Crohn's disease. Some clones in this sample may be carry-over from other donors' samples. Sequenced material: CD4+ T cells from ileum. CDR3 residues: CASGASGNTDTQYF. For the CDR3, the DNA is TGTGCCAGCGGGGCTAGCGGGAACACAGATACGCAGTATTTT.